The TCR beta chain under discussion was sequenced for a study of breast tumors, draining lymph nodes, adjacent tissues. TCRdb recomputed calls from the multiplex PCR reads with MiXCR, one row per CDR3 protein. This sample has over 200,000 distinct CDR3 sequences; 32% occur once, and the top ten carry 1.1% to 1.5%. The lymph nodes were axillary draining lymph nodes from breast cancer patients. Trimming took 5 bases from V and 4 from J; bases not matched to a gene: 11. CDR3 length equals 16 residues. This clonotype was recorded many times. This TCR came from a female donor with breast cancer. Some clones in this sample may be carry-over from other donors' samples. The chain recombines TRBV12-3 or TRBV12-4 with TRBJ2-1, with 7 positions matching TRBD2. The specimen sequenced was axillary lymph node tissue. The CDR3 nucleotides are TGTGCCAGCAGTCTCAAAGCGGGGCCTAGATACAATGAGCAGTTCTTC. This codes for CASSLKAGPRYNEQFF.